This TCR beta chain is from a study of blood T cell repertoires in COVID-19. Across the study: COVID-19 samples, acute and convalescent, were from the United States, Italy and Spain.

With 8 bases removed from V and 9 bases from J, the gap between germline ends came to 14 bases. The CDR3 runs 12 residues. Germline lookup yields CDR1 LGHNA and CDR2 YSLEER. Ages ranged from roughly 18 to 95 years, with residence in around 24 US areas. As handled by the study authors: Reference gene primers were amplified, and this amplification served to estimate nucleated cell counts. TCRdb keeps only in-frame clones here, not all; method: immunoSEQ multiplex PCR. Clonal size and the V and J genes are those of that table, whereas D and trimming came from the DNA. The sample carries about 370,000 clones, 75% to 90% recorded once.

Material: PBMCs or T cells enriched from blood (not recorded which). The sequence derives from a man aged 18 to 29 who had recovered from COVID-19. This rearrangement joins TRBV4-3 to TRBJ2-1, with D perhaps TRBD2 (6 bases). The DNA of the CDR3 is TGCGCCAGCCTGACTAGTGGTCTTGAGCAGTTCTTC. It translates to CASLTSGLEQFF.